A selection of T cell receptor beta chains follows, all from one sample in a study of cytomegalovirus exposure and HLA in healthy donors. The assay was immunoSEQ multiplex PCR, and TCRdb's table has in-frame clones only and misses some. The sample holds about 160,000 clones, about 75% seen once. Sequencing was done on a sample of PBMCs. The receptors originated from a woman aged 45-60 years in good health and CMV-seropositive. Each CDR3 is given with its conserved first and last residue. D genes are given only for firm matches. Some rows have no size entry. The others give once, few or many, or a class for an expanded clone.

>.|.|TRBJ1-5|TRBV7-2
TGTGCCAGCAGCTTACAGCAGGGAAGCAATCAGCCCCAGCATTTT
CASSLQQGSNQPQHF
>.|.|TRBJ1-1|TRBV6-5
TGTGCCAGCAGTCAGGGTCGCACTGAAGCTTTCTTT
CASSQGRTEAFF
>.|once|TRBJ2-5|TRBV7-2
TGTGCCAGCAGCTTAAATCGAGAGACCCAGTACTTC
CASSLNRETQYF
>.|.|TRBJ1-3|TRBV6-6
TGTGCCAGCAGTACGGACAGATTACGCTCTGGAAACACCATATATTTT
CASSTDRLRSGNTIYF
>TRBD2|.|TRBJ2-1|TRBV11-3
TGTGCCAGCAGCTTAACTGCGTCTAGCGGGAGGGCCGGTGAGCAGTTCTTC
CASSLTASSGRAGEQFF
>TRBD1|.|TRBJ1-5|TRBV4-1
TGCGCCAGCAGGAAAAACAGGGGGTCAGGGCAGCCCCAGCATTTT
CASRKNRGSGQPQHF
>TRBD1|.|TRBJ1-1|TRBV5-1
TGCGCCAGCAGCTTCGGGGCCACAGGGGGTACTGAAGCTTTCTTT
CASSFGATGGTEAFF
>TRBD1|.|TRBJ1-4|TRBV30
TGTGCCTGGAGTCCACAGGGACAGGGCGGGGAAAAACTGTTTTTT
CAWSPQGQGGEKLFF
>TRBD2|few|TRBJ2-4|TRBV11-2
TGTGCCAGCAGCTTATCCCCGGGACTAGCGGGAGAGGGAAACATTCAGTACTTC
CASSLSPGLAGEGNIQYF
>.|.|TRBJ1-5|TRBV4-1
TGCGCCAGCAGCCTCCGTGGGGCAGGCAATCAGCCCCAGCATTTT
CASSLRGAGNQPQHF
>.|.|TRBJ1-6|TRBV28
TGTGCCAGCAGTTTAAATAGGCAGGATAATTCACCCCTCCACTTT
CASSLNRQDNSPLHF
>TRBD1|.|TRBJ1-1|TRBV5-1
TGCGCCAGCAGCCTCGGACAGGGAGATAGGGGCACTGAAGCTTTCTTT
CASSLGQGDRGTEAFF
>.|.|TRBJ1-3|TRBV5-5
TGTGCCAGCAGCTTTGAGACAGTGGGAAACACCATATATTTT
CASSFETVGNTIYF
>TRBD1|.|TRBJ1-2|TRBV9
TGTGCCAGCAGCGCTGGACAGGGGGCAGTAGGCTACACCTTC
CASSAGQGAVGYTF
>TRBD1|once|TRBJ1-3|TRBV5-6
TGTGCCAGCAGCTGGACAGGGGCCGCCTCTGGAAACACCATATATTTT
CASSWTGAASGNTIYF
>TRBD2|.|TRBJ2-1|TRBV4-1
TGCGCCAGCAGCCAAGATCCCTCCATAGTAGCGGGAGAGGATGAGCAGTTCTTC
CASSQDPSIVAGEDEQFF
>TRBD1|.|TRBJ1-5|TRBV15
TGTGCCACCAGCAACGACAGGGTAAATCAGCCCCAGCATTTT
CATSNDRVNQPQHF
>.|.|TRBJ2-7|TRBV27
TGTGCCAGCACCCTAAGGGGTGGGGACTCATCCTACGAGCAGTACTTC
CASTLRGGDSSYEQYF
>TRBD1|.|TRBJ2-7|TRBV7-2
TGTGCCAGCAGCCAGACAGGGGGTTACGAGCAGTACTTC
CASSQTGGYEQYF
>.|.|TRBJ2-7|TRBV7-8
TGTGCCAGCAGCCTCTCATGGGCGGGATCGCAGTACTTC
CASSLSWAGSQYF
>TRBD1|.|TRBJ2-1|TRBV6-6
TGTGCCAGCAGTCTCGGACAGGGGTATGGTGAGCAGTTCTTC
CASSLGQGYGEQFF
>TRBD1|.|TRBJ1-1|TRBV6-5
TGTGCCAGCAGAAACCGGGACAGCATGAACACTGAAGCTTTCTTT
CASRNRDSMNTEAFF